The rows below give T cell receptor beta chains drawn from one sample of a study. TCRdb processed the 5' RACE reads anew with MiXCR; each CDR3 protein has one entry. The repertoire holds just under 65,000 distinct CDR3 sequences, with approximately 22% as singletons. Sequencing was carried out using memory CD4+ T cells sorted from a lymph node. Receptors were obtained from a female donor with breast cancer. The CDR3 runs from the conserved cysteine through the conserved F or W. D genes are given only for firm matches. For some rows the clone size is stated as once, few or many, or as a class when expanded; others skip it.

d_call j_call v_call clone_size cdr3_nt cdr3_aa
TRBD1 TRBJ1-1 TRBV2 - TGTGCCAGCGGGACACAGGGGGCAGGGACTGAAGCTTGCTTT CASGTQGAGTEACF
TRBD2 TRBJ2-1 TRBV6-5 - TGTGCCAGCAGTGGGACTAGCGGGGGGGGTGGATACAATGAGCAGTTCTTC CASSGTSGGGGYNEQFF
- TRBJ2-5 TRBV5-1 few TGCGCCAGCAGCATTACTAGATTCCAAGAGACCCAGTACTTC CASSITRFQETQYF
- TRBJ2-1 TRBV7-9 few TGTGCCAGCAGCCCAAGACAGGACTACAATGAGCAGTTCTTC CASSPRQDYNEQFF
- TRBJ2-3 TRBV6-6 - TGTGCCAGTGAGGGGTTTGGAGATACGCAGTATTTT CASEGFGDTQYF
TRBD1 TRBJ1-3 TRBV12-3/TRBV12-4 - TGTGCCAGCAGAGCCGGGACAGAAGGTGGAAACACCATATATTTT CASRAGTEGGNTIYF
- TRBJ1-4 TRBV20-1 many TGCAGTGCTAGAGCCCATCCCCCCACAGGGACTAATGAAAAACTGTTTTTT CSARAHPPTGTNEKLFF
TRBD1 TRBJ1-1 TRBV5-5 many TGTGCCAGCAGTCGGACCCTCACAGGGGTGACTGAAGCTTTCTTT CASSRTLTGVTEAFF
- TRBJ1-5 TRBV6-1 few TGTGCCAGCAGTGAAGGGGGACAACAGCCCCAGCATTTT CASSEGGQQPQHF
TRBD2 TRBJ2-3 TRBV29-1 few TGCAGCGTCGCCCCGGGACTAGCGGGAGATACGCAGTATTTT CSVAPGLAGDTQYF
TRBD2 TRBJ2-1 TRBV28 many TGTGCCAGCAGTTTTGGTCTAGCGGGAGGGCCGGGTGAGCAGTTCTTC CASSFGLAGGPGEQFF
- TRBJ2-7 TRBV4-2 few TGTGCCAGCAGCCCTAGTCAGGGAGTAGGCTACGAGCAGTACTTC CASSPSQGVGYEQYF
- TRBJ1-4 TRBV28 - TGTGCCAGCAGTTTAAGGGTACGGGGCGAAAAACTGTTTTTT CASSLRVRGEKLFF
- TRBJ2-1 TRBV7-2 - TGTGCCAGCAGCTCTATACGAGGTGTGAACAATGAGCAGTTCTTC CASSSIRGVNNEQFF
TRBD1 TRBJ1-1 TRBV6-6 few TGTGCCAGCAGTAGACAGGGGACCATGAACACTGAAGCTTTCTTT CASSRQGTMNTEAFF
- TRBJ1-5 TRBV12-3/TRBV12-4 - TGTGCCAGCACTCCTTCGAACCGCCCGGGACATAGGAGAGATAGCAATCAGCCCCAGCATTTT CASTPSNRPGHRRDSNQPQHF
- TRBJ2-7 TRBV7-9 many TGTGCCAGCAGCTTAGTGGAGCGGACCGAGCAGTACTTC CASSLVERTEQYF
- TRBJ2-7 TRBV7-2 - TGTGCCAGCAGCTTACCTAGTCAAACCTACGAGCAGTACTTC CASSLPSQTYEQYF
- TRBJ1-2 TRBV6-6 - TGTGCCAGCAGCCAGGGTTCTAACTATGGCTACACCTTC CASSQGSNYGYTF
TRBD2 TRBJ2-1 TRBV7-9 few TGTGCCAGCAGCTGGACTAGCGGTGATGAGCAGTTCTTC CASSWTSGDEQFF
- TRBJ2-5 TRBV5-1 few TGCGCCAGCAGCTTGGAGCCGATAGAGACCCAGTACTTC CASSLEPIETQYF
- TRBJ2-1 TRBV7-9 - TGTGCCAGCAGCCTTGGAGCGGTTGGGGGACTCAATGAGCAGTTCTTC CASSLGAVGGLNEQFF
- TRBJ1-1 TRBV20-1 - TGCAGTGCTAGCCCGGACGCTGAAGCTTTCTTT CSASPDAEAFF
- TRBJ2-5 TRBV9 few TGTGCCAGCAGCGTCCAAACAGGGTTTGAGGAGACCCAGTACTTC CASSVQTGFEETQYF
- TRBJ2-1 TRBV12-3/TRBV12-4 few TGTGCCAGCAGTTTTAGCGGAACCTACAATGAGCAGTTCTTC CASSFSGTYNEQFF
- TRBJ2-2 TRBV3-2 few TGTGCCAGCAGCCAAGGATCCAGGGATAGCGGGGAGCTGTTTTTT CASSQGSRDSGELFF
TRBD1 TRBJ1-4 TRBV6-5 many TGTGCCAGCAGTTCTAACCCAGGACAGGGAGGTGAAAAACTGTTTTTT CASSSNPGQGGEKLFF
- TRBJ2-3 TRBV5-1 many TGCGCCAGCAGCTTGGTGGCTCGAAGCACAGATACGCAGTATTTT CASSLVARSTDTQYF
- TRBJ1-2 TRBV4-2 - TGTGCCAGCAGCCAAGAAAGACAGGAAAACTATGGCTACACCTTC CASSQERQENYGYTF
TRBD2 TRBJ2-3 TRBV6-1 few TGTGCCAGCACTAGCGGGAGTAAAAAAGATACGCAGTATTTT CASTSGSKKDTQYF